This TCR beta chain stems from a study of post-analysis software for immune sequencing data. General study points: Elevated frequency relative to controls characterized roughly 5 TRBV segments in patients, TRBV5-6, TRBV5-1 and TRBV20-1 among them.

Unique molecular identifiers tagged the TCR beta cDNA libraries. The yield from roughly 1 to 10 million T cells was 500,000 or so cDNA molecules in total. MiXCR, run by TCRdb on the PCR reads, gives a single entry per CDR3 protein. This table has over 700,000 distinct CDR3 sequences, approximately 30% appearing once. This clonotype was observed many times. Its specificity is not known. CDR3 length: 16 amino acids. V lost 6 bases and J lost 5; bases outside the gene matches: 18. Germline CDR1 is DFQATT and CDR2 is SNEGSKA (reference sequence). The sample comprised blood. The chain employs TRBV20-1 and TRBJ2-5; 7 positions agree with TRBD2. This receptor was identified in a girl aged 10 to 17 with multiple sclerosis. The CDR3 sequence: CSAPPPSGRGVETQYF. CDR3 DNA sequence: TGCAGTGCCCCGCCGCCTAGCGGCCGCGGGGTGGAGACCCAGTACTTC.